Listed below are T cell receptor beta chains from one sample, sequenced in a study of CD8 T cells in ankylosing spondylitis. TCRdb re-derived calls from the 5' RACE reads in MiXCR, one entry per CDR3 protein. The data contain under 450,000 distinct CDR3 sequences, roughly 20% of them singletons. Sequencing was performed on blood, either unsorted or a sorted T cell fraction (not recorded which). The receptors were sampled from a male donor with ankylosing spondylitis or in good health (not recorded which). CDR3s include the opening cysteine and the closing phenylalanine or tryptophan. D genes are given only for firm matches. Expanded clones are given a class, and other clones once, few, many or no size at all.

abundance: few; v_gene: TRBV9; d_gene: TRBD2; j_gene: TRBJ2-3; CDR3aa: CASSVGLRGGPDTQYF; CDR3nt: TGTGCCAGCAGCGTTGGTTTACGGGGGGGCCCAGATACGCAGTATTTT
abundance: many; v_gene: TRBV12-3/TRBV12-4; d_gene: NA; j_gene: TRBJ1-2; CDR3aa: CASSLGYGYTF; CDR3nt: TGTGCCAGCAGTTTAGGGTATGGCTACACCTTC
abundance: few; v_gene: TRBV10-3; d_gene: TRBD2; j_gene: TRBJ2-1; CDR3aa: CAISSGGSYNEQFF; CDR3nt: TGTGCCATCAGCTCGGGGGGCTCCTACAATGAGCAGTTCTTC
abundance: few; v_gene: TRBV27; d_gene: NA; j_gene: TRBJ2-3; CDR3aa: CGLSEAAVSSPRDTQYF; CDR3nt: TGTGGCCTTTCTGAGGCAGCAGTTTCCTCCCCTCGGGATACGCAGTATTTT
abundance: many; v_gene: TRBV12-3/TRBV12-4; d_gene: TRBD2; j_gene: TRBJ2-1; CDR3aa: CASSPGTTYNEQFF; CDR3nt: TGTGCCAGCAGTCCCGGGACTACATACAATGAGCAGTTCTTC
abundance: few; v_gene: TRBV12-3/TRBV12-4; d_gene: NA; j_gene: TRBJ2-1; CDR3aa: CASSLAGGPLNEQFF; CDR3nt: TGTGCCAGCAGTTTAGCGGGGGGGCCTCTCAATGAGCAGTTCTTC
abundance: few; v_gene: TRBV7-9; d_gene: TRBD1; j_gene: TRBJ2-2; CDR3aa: CASSSGQVNTGELFF; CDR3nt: TGTGCCAGCAGCTCGGGACAGGTGAACACCGGGGAGCTGTTTTTT
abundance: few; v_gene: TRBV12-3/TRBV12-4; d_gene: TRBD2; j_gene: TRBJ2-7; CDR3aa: CASRIAGGSYEQYF; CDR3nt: TGTGCCAGCAGGATAGCGGGGGGGTCCTACGAGCAGTACTTC
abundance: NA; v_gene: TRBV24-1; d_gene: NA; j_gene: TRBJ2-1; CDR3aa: CATSGRTDSYNEQFF; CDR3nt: TGTGCCACCAGTGGGAGGACAGACTCCTACAATGAGCAGTTCTTC
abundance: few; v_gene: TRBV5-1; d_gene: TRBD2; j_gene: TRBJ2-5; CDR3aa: CASSGLAGLETQYF; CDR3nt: TGCGCCAGCAGCGGACTAGCGGGGCTTGAGACCCAGTACTTC
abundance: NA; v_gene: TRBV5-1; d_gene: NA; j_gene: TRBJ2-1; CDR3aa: CASSSGGQSKQFF; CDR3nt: TGCGCCAGCAGCTCGGGGGGACAGTCTAAGCAGTTCTTC
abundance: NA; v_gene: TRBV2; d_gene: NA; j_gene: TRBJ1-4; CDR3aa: CTSSSFPREAATNEKLFF; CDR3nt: TGTACCAGCAGTTCCTTCCCCAGGGAAGCGGCAACTAATGAAAAACTGTTTTTT
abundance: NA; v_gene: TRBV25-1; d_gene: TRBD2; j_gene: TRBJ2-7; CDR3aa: CASSWEAGSSYEQYF; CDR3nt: TGTGCCAGCAGCTGGGAAGCGGGGAGCTCCTACGAGCAGTACTTC
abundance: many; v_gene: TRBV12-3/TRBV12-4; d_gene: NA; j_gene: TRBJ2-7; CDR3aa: CASSYGTTYEQYF; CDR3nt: TGTGCCAGCAGTTATGGAACTACCTACGAGCAGTACTTC
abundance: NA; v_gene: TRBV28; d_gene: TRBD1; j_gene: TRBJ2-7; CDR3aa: CASSRPSDRLYEQYF; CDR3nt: TGTGCCAGCAGTCGCCCCTCGGACAGGCTCTACGAGCAGTACTTC
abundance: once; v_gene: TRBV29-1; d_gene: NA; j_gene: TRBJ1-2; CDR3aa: CSVDIGYGYTF; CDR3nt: TGCAGCGTAGACATAGGCTATGGCTACACCTTC
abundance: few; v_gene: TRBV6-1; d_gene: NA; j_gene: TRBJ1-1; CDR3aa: CASTGRVITEAFF; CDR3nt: TGTGCCAGCACGGGCAGGGTGATTACTGAAGCTTTCTTT
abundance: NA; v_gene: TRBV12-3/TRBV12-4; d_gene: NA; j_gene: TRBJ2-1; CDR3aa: CASSFGLPYNEQFF; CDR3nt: TGTGCCAGCAGTTTCGGGTTACCCTACAATGAGCAGTTCTTC
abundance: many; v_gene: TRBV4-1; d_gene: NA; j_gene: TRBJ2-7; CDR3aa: CASSQDQGEWDSYEQYF; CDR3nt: TGCGCCAGCAGCCAAGATCAAGGGGAGTGGGACTCCTACGAGCAGTACTTC
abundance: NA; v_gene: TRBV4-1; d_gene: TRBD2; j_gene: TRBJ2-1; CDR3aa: CASSQESASGIWQQFF; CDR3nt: TGCGCCAGCAGCCAAGAATCTGCTAGCGGGATCTGGCAGCAGTTCTTC
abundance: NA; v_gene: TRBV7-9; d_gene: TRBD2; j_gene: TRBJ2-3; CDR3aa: CASSLGTSGSQDTQYF; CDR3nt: TGTGCCAGCAGCTTAGGGACTAGCGGGAGTCAAGATACGCAGTATTTT
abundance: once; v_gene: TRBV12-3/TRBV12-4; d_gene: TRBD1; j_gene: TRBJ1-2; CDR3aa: CASSLAPTGQDGYTF; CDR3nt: TGTGCCAGCAGTTTAGCGCCGACAGGGCAGGATGGCTACACCTTC
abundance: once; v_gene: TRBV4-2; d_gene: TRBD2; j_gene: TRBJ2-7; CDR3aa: CASSQGHGTSDYEQYF; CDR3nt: TGTGCCAGCAGCCAAGGTCACGGGACTAGCGACTACGAGCAGTACTTC
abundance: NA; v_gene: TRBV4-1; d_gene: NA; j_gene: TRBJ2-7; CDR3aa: CASSPSNGVGEQYF; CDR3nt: TGCGCCAGCAGCCCGTCGAACGGGGTGGGCGAGCAGTACTTC
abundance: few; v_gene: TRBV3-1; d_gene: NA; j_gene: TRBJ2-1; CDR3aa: CASSQDWRQTYNEQFF; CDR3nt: TGTGCCAGCAGCCAAGATTGGCGCCAGACCTACAATGAGCAGTTCTTC
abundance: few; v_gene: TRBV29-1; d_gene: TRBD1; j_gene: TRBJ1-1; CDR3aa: CSGSTGGPTEAFF; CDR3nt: TGCAGCGGGTCCACAGGGGGCCCGACTGAAGCTTTCTTT
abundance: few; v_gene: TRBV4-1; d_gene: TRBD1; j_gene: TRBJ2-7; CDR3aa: CASSQPGQGKYEQYF; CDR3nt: TGCGCCAGCAGCCAACCGGGACAGGGGAAGTACGAGCAGTACTTC
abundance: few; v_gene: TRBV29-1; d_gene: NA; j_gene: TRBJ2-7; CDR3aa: CSGVGDKTYEQYF; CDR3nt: TGCAGCGGGGTGGGGGACAAGACCTACGAGCAGTACTTC
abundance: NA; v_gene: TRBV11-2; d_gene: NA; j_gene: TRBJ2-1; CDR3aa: CASSLVPLTEHSYNEQFF; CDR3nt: TGTGCCAGCAGCTTAGTCCCCCTTACAGAGCACTCCTACAATGAGCAGTTCTTC
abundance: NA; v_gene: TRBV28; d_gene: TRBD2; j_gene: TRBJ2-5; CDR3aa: CASSTTTSGGGFLETQYF; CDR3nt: TGTGCCAGCAGTACAACGACTAGCGGGGGGGGATTTCTAGAGACCCAGTACTTC
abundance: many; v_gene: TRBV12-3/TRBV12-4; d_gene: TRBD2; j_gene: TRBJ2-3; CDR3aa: CASMRETDTQYF; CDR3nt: TGTGCCAGCATGCGGGAGACGGATACGCAGTATTTT
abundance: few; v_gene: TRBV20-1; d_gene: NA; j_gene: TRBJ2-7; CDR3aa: CSARDTLGWDEQYF; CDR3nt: TGCAGTGCTAGGGACACCCTCGGTTGGGACGAGCAGTACTTC
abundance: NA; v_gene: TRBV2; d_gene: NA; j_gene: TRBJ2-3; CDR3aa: CASIPKRIRGSTDTQYF; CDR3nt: TGTGCCAGCATTCCGAAGCGAATACGGGGAAGCACAGATACGCAGTATTTT
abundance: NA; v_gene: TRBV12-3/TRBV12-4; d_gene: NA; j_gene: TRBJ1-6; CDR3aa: CASSGAGRNSPLHF; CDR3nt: TGTGCCAGCAGTGGGGCGGGGCGTAATTCACCCCTCCACTTT
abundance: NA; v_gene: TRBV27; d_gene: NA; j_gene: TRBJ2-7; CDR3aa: CASSSEGQGGAYEQYF; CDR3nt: TGTGCCAGCAGCTCGGAGGGGCAGGGGGGGGCCTACGAGCAGTACTTC
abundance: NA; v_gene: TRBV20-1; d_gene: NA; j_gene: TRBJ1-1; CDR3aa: CSARAMGLTEAFF; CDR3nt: TGCAGTGCTAGAGCTATGGGATTAACTGAAGCTTTCTTT
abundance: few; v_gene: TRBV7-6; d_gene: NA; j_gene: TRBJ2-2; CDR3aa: CASSTIPGRNTGELFF; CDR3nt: TGTGCCAGCAGTACTATTCCGGGACGGAACACCGGGGAGCTGTTTTTT
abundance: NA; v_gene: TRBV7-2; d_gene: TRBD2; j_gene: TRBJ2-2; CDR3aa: CASSLPRGGGATGELFF; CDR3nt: TGTGCCAGCAGCTTGCCTCGGGGCGGGGGGGCGACCGGGGAGCTGTTTTTT
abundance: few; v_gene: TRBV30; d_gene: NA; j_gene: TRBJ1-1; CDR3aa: CAWKDTPNTEAFF; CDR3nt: TGTGCCTGGAAAGACACCCCTAACACTGAAGCTTTCTTT
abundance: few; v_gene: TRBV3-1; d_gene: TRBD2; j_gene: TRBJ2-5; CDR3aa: CASSVRPQRGEETQYF; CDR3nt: TGTGCCAGCAGCGTCCGTCCCCAGCGGGGGGAAGAGACCCAGTACTTC
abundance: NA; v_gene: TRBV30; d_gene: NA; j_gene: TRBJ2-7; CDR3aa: CAWTRTGLAYEQYF; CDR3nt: TGTGCCTGGACCCGGACCGGGTTAGCCTACGAGCAGTACTTC
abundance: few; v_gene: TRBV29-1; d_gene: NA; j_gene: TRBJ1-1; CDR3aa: CSVQMNTEAFF; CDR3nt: TGCAGCGTACAGATGAACACTGAAGCTTTCTTT
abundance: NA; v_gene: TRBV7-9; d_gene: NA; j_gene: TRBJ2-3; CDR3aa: CASSLGGGGPTDTQYF; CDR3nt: TGTGCCAGCAGCTTAGGAGGTGGGGGCCCCACAGATACGCAGTATTTT